Shown below are 29 T cell receptor beta chains from a single sample sequenced in a study of blood T cell repertoires in COVID-19. TCRdb keeps only in-frame clones here, not all; method: immunoSEQ multiplex PCR. Of some 94,000 clones in the sample, over 70% were seen once. The sample taken for sequencing was peripheral blood. The source of these receptors is a human donor in a cohort sampled during active COVID-19.

The rearrangement joins TRBV27 to TRBJ1-2; 11 bases map to TRBD1. Per germline, CDR1 MNHEY and CDR2 SMNVEV (reference sequence). This CDR3 region has 14 residues. Losses at the gene ends were 2 bases for V and 4 bases for J; bases not matched to a gene: 0. The CDR3 region has the DNA TGTGCCAGCAGTTTAGGACAGGGGGCCTATGGCTACACCTTC. This translates into CASSLGQGAYGYTF.

The chain links TRBV15 to TRBJ2-1; TRBD2 aligns across 11 bases. With 5 bases clipped from V and 4 bases from J, the junction kept 4 bases outside the gene matches. Germline assignment: CDR1 LNHNV and CDR2 YYDKDF (reference sequence). This CDR3 comprises 15 residues. DNA for the CDR3: TGTGCCACCAGCTACGGGACTAGCGGATACAATGAGCAGTTCTTC. This codes for CATSYGTSGYNEQFF.

The rearrangement uses TRBV10-3 and TRBJ1-2; D is perhaps TRBD1 (6 bases). Per the germline V gene, CDR1 is ENHRY and CDR2 is SYGVKD. CDR3 length: 13 amino acids. Trimming pared 4 bases from V and 8 bases from J, leaving 14 bases between. CDR3 protein: CAISVPGDNGYTF. In nucleotides, the CDR3 is TGTGCCATCAGTGTTCCAGGGGACAACGGCTACACCTTC.

In this sample, this clone turned up many times. The chain employs TRBV18 and TRBJ1-5; 7 bases are a match to TRBD1. In germline, CDR1 is KGHSH, CDR2 LQKENI. This CDR3 comprises 15 residues. J was trimmed by 0 bases and V by 6 bases; bases with no gene match: 5. In DNA form, the CDR3 reads TGTGCCAGCTCCCGAGACAGGGATAGCAATCAGCCCCAGCATTTT. Amino acid sequence: CASSRDRDSNQPQHF.

This chain uses TRBV3-1 (or the pseudogene TRBV3-2) with TRBJ2-3, with D uncertain. Germline loops: CDR1 LGHDT, CDR2 YNNKEL (reference sequence). The V end was cut by 1 base, the J end by 5 bases, with 7 bases between. This CDR3 has 13 amino acids. The DNA for the CDR3 is TGTGCCAGCAGCCAAGGAGGTGGAGATACGCAGTATTTT. It translates to CASSQGGGDTQYF.

The chain joins TRBV4-1 to TRBJ2-3, with D perhaps TRBD2 (6 bases). The CDR3 is 15 residues long. V shed 2 bases and J shed 5 bases, with 14 bases lying between them. The germline gives CDR1 MGHRA, CDR2 YSYEKL. The CDR3 DNA sequence: TGCGCCAGCAGCCAAATCACGGGAGTAGTAGATACGCAGTATTTT. It is translated as CASSQITGVVDTQYF.

V and J are TRBV30 and TRBJ2-7, with D maybe TRBD1 (5 bases). The CDR3 spans 12 residues. CDR1 and CDR2 (germline): GTSNPN, SVGIG (reference sequence). V gave up 1 base and J gave up 4 bases, with 8 bases separating them. The CDR3 spells CAWSATAYEQYF. In DNA form, the CDR3 reads TGTGCCTGGAGTGCGACAGCATACGAGCAGTACTTC.

This sequence joins TRBV9 and TRBJ2-1, with D possibly being TRBD2 (6 bases). Germline CDR1 is SGDLS and CDR2 is YYNGEE. The germline V and J ends were trimmed by 2 bases and 0 bases, with 6 bases remaining between them. CDR3 length: 14 amino acids. The CDR3 coding sequence is TGTGCCAGCAGCGTTAGCGGCTCCTACAATGAGCAGTTCTTC. It yields the protein CASSVSGSYNEQFF.

The V call is TRBV19, the J call TRBJ2-1; 9 nucleotides align to TRBD1. V was clipped by 1 base and J by 6 bases; unmatched bases: 4. The germline V gene encodes CDR1 LNHDA and CDR2 SQIVND (reference sequence). The CDR3 is 15 residues long. The CDR3 DNA is TGTGCCAGTAGTATAGGAAGGGGACAGGGCAATGAGCAGTTCTTC. Translated: CASSIGRGQGNEQFF.

This rearrangement joins TRBV11-2 to TRBJ1-2; weak D call: TRBD1 (6 bases). Germline CDR1 and CDR2: SGHAT and FQNNGV. The CDR3 consists of 14 residues. Trimming shortened V by 3 bases and J by 1 base, and 9 bases separated the two germline ends. The CDR3 protein is CASSLAGDNYGYTF. DNA for the CDR3: TGTGCCAGCAGCTTGGCAGGGGATAACTATGGCTACACCTTC.

This sequence joins TRBV2 and TRBJ2-7; 8 positions match TRBD2. V shed 6 bases, J shed 3 bases, and the junction held 10 bases outside the gene matches. The length of the CDR3 is 15 residues. CDR1 is SNHLY, CDR2 FYNNEI, per germline. CDR3 in DNA: TGTGCCAGCAGCGGCGAGACTAGCGATAACTACGAGCAGTACTTC. Translation: CASSGETSDNYEQYF.

DNA for the CDR3: TGTGCCAGCAGCTGGGACAGGGGGCCGGAAGATGGCTACACCTTC. Translation: CASSWDRGPEDGYTF. The genes are TRBV5-4 and TRBJ1-2, with 12 bases aligning to TRBD1. The CDR3 has 15 amino acids. Germline loops: CDR1 SGHNT, CDR2 YYREEE (reference sequence). With V trimmed by 3 bases and J by 6 bases, 6 bases remained unmatched.

The chain links TRBV6-6 to TRBJ2-7, with unresolved D. V dropped 6 bases and J dropped 0 bases, with 12 bases sitting between them. The CDR3 spans 14 residues. CDR1 MNHNY and CDR2 SVGAGI come from the germline V gene (reference sequence). In DNA, the CDR3 is TGTGCCAGCAGGCTAACCCCTGCCTCCTACGAGCAGTACTTC. Translating it yields CASRLTPASYEQYF.

V usage is TRBV10-2 and J usage is TRBJ1-4, with unresolved D. Deletions cut 8 bases from V and 5 bases from J, with 15 bases between. Per the germline V gene, CDR1 is WSHSY and CDR2 is SAAADI. The length of the CDR3 is 14 residues. The CDR3: CASSYGTENEKLFF. The CDR3 DNA reads TGCGCCAGCTCTTATGGTACAGAAAATGAAAAACTGTTTTTT.

For this clone: A read error may account for a junction end that differs from germline. The gene calls are TRBV3-1 (or the pseudogene TRBV3-2) and TRBJ2-1; D unresolved. This CDR3 has 13 residues. Germline-derived CDR1 and CDR2 are LGHDT and YNNKEL (reference sequence). The CDR3 nucleotides are TGTGCCAGCAGTCAAGCAGGTATCGATGAGCAGTTCTTC. This translates into CASSQAGIDEQFF.

The V call is TRBV6-4, the J call TRBJ1-1; D not resolved. The germline V gene has CDR1 MRHNA and CDR2 SNTAGT. This CDR3 region has 13 residues. V was clipped by 4 bases and J by 3 bases, with 9 bases between them. CDR3 loop: CASSGGIHTEAFF. The CDR3 DNA reads TGTGCCAGCAGTGGAGGGATACACACTGAAGCTTTCTTT.

Remarks on this clone: A read error may account for a junction end that differs from germline. The chain recombines TRBV7-6 with TRBJ2-2, with a possible D match to TRBD1 (6 bases). In germline, CDR1 is SGHVS, CDR2 FNYEAQ. This CDR3 region has 16 residues. CDR3 coding DNA: TGTGCCAGCACCTTACAGGGAATCAGAACCGGCGGGGAGCTGTTTTTT. Residues: CASTLQGIRTGGELFF. Full variable domain (remainder filled in from reference TRBV7-6 and TRBJ2-2): GAGVSQSPRYKVTKRGQDVALRCDPISGHVSLYWYRQALGQGPEFLTYFNYEAQQDKSGLPNDRFSAERPEGSISTLTIQRTEQRDSAMYRCASTLQGIRTGGELFFGEGSRLTVL.

For the CDR3, the DNA is TGTGCCACCAGTTCGACAGGGGCGAATCAGCCCCAGCATTTT. Amino acid sequence: CATSSTGANQPQHF. J is TRBJ1-5 and V is TRBV24-1, with 8 positions matching TRBD1. Germline trimming cut 6 bases from V and 4 bases from J; bases unmatched to any gene: 4. Germline V gene lookup returns CDR1 KGHDR and CDR2 SFDVKD. CDR3 length equals 14 residues.

The V gene is TRBV19, the J gene TRBJ2-1; D possibly corresponds to TRBD2 (6 bases). This CDR3 spans 14 amino acids. Germline CDR1 is LNHDA and CDR2 is SQIVND (reference sequence). V was trimmed by 7 bases and J by 4 bases, leaving 14 bases between them. CDR3 protein: CASNSGSGYNEQFF. The CDR3 DNA reads TGTGCCAGTAACTCGGGTAGCGGATACAATGAGCAGTTCTTC. Complete variable domain (other parts from reference TRBV19 and TRBJ2-1): DGGITQSPKYLFRKEGQNVTLSCEQNLNHDAMYWYRQDPGQGLRLIYYSQIVNDFQKGDIAEGYSVSREKKESFPLTVTSAQKNPTAFYLCASNSGSGYNEQFFGPGTRLTVL.

The chain has TRBV18 and TRBJ2-2; 9 bases map to TRBD1. The germline gives CDR1 KGHSH, CDR2 LQKENI. Unmatched junction bases numbered 8, after V lost 3 bases and J lost 6 bases. The CDR3 is 16 amino acids. The CDR3 reads CASSPKGTGFAGELFF. The CDR3 DNA reads as TGTGCCAGCTCACCGAAGGGGACAGGGTTTGCCGGGGAGCTGTTTTTT.

CDR3 residues: CASSPGLAGAEETQYF. The CDR3 DNA reads TGTGCCAGCAGCCCGGGACTAGCGGGAGCGGAAGAGACCCAGTACTTC. The gene calls are TRBV5-4 and TRBJ2-5, with 14 bases aligning to TRBD2. Germline V gene sequence: CDR1 SGHNT, CDR2 YYREEE (reference sequence). Trimming removed 4 bases from V and 3 bases from J; junction bases left unmatched: 5. This CDR3 contains 16 residues.

The chain recombines TRBV27 with TRBJ2-3, with 7 bases fitting TRBD1. This CDR3 has 14 amino acids. CDR1 is MNHEY, CDR2 SMNVEV, per germline (reference sequence). J was trimmed by 4 bases and V by 6 bases; bases with no gene match: 7. CDR3 bases: TGTGCCAGCAGCCCCCCCGACAGGGCAGATACGCAGTATTTT. It is translated as CASSPPDRADTQYF.

This sequence joins TRBV7-2 and TRBJ1-2; D perhaps matches TRBD1 (6 bases). Trimming removed 2 bases at V and 2 bases at J, with 9 bases between. The CDR3 totals 14 residues. From germline, CDR1 is SGHTA and CDR2 FQGNSA. The CDR3 nucleotides are TGTGCCAGCAGCTTATCCCAGGGGAACTATGGCTACACCTTC. It specifies CASSLSQGNYGYTF.

The chain recombines TRBV6-6 with TRBJ2-5, with no clear D. The CDR3 consists of 14 residues. Germline V gene data show CDR1 as MNHNY and CDR2 as SVGAGI (reference sequence). Trimming shortened V by 2 bases and J by 0 bases, and 7 bases separated the two germline ends. CDR3 loop: CASSYGNYQETQYF. The CDR3 nucleotides are TGTGCCAGCAGTTACGGTAACTACCAAGAGACCCAGTACTTC.

The chain carries TRBV9 and TRBJ2-7; D is possibly TRBD2 (6 bases). Germline V lookup: CDR1 SGDLS, CDR2 YYNGEE. The CDR3 spans 14 residues. V gave up 3 bases and J gave up 4 bases, with 14 bases separating them. CDR3 loop: CASSAGLNGYEQYF. The CDR3 bases are TGTGCCAGCAGCGCGGGACTTAACGGGTACGAGCAGTACTTC. The full variable domain, rest sourced from reference TRBV9 and TRBJ2-7, is DSGVTQTPKHLITATGQRVTLRCSPRSGDLSVYWYQQSLDQGLQFLIQYYNGEERAKGNILERFSAQQFPDLHSELNLSSLELGDSALYFCASSAGLNGYEQYFGPGTRLTVT.

The chain carries TRBV9 and TRBJ1-3; 9 bases match TRBD1. This CDR3 is built from 15 residues. Germline loops: CDR1 SGDLS, CDR2 YYNGEE. After removal of 3 bases from V and 4 bases from J, the junction contained 5 bases not matched to a gene. CDR3 DNA sequence: TGTGCCAGCAGCGAGGGGACAGGGTTAGGAAACACCATATATTTT. Its protein is CASSEGTGLGNTIYF.

The J gene is TRBJ1-5, the V gene TRBV28; possibly TRBD1 for D (6 bases). This CDR3 comprises 14 residues. Germline CDR1 and CDR2: MDHEN and SYDVKM. The V and J ends lost 4 bases and 6 bases respectively, with 13 bases between them. The CDR3 sequence is CASSSTGRAQPQHF. CDR3 bases: TGTGCCAGCAGTTCTACAGGGAGGGCTCAGCCCCAGCATTTT.

The chain links TRBV20-1 to TRBJ2-5; a weak D match, TRBD2 (7 bases). The CDR3 covers 11 residues. CDR1 DFQATT and CDR2 SNEGSKA come from the germline V gene (reference sequence). Trimming pared 6 bases from V and 6 bases from J, leaving 11 bases between. CDR3 nucleotides: TGCAGTGCGGGAGGGGGGAAGACCCAGTACTTC. Protein sequence: CSAGGGKTQYF.

This rearrangement joins TRBV4-1 to TRBJ1-5; tentative D call: TRBD1 (6 bases). V lost 5 bases and J lost 5, with 22 bases in between. This CDR3 region has 17 residues. CDR1 is MGHRA and CDR2 is YSYEKL in the germline V gene. The DNA for the CDR3 is TGCGCCAGCAGCACGTCCGGGACACTTCTTAGGGATCAGCCCCAGCATTTT. Protein product: CASSTSGTLLRDQPQHF.